The present T cell receptor beta chain was sequenced within a study of HIV-infected children after antiretroviral therapy interruption. Sample treatment: PENTA 11 planned treatment interruption arm or continuous ART arm. General study points: The Gini coefficient of naive CD4+ repertoires rose, returning to baseline by 3 years.

Comment on this clonotype: Its antigen remains unknown.

This CDR3 spans 17 amino acids. The germline V gene encodes CDR1 SGHAT and CDR2 FQNNGV. Trimming removed 4 bases from V and 6 bases from J; junction bases left unmatched: 15. Unique molecular identifiers were included in an RNA-based 3' RACE TCR library. TCRdb fed the 3' RACE reads into MiXCR, producing one record per CDR3 protein. Of 30,000 to 50,000 distinct CDR3 sequences detected, over 6.5% appear once; the ten largest clones hold more than 0.85%. The receptor's source is a pool of human donors with HIV. Sequences were derived from CD45RA+ CD4+ T cells from PBMCs, pooled from several time points, sampled from a donor given antiretroviral therapy, either interrupted or continuous. Subset denoted: naive CD4+ CD45RA+ CD45RO- T cells. The chain has TRBV11-2 and TRBJ2-3; TRBD2 matches at 8 bases. In DNA form, the CDR3 reads TGTGCCAGCAGCTCACTAGGAAAGCGGGGGCCTAGGGATACGCAGTATTTT. This encodes CASSSLGKRGPRDTQYF. Complete variable domain (other parts from reference TRBV11-2 and TRBJ2-3): EAGVAQSPRYKIIEKRQSVAFWCNPISGHATLYWYQQILGQGPKLLIQFQNNGVVDDSQLPKDRFSAERLKGVDSTLKIQPAKLEDSAVYLCASSSLGKRGPRDTQYFGPGTRLTVL.